This TCR beta chain was recorded in a study of spatial heterogeneity in lung cancer (dated by TCRdb to about 2019). In the study overall: More beta-chain than alpha-chain transcripts were consistently detected, likely reflecting higher beta-chain transcript abundance. TCR transcript counts in tumor regions correlated strongly with a T cell transcriptional module score from matched bulk RNA-seq. In the raw uncorrected reads, each unique combination of TCR and UMI appeared more than ten times on average. In non-small cell lung cancer, the study made a quantitative comparison of TCR alpha and beta repertoires among multiple tumor regions, matched nontumor lung and blood. The study linked features of the TCR repertoire to counts of nonsynonymous mutations, which were determined by whole-exome sequencing of tumor tissue. Both alpha and beta chains were TCR-sequenced in samples taken at surgery, namely 220 tumor regions, 61 to 65 matched nontumor lung samples and approximately 58 PBMC samples.

The CDR3 runs 14 residues from the cysteine to the phenylalanine. CDR3 DNA only is kept here, 42 bases in frame from base 1. Per the germline V gene, MNHNS is the CDR1 and SASEGT is the CDR2. V is pared back by 3 bases and J by 5 bases, with 11 bases lying between the germline termini. Remarks on this clonotype: This receptor's antigen is unknown. Base qualities are not provided; no much larger clone lies one nucleotide away.

Study-level results and caveats: Counts of ubiquitous and regional expanded TCRs were found to correlate with counts of ubiquitous and regional nonsynonymous mutations, respectively. Confirming at a functional level the hypothesis that regional TCRs recognize regional mutations was considered to require additional single-cell paired TCR alpha and beta sequencing. TCR-seq coverage of tumor T cells was estimated at only approximately 7% for alpha chains and around 14% for beta chains. A correlation was observed between the number of expanded intratumoral alpha and beta TCRs and the tumor nonsynonymous mutation count.

Libraries were constructed by 5' RACE. For sequencing, a NextSeq 500 was employed. In the TCR library protocol, a unique molecular identifier was attached to each TCR cDNA molecule so that PCR and sequencing errors could be corrected. In the authors' own workflow: TCR identification, UMI-based error correction and CDR3 extraction were all carried out with Decombinator tools. Expanded TCRs were defined as those above a frequency of 2 per 1,000, corresponding to the top 1% of the tumor frequency distribution. Expanded tumor TCRs were classed as regional if statistically deemed absent (corrected P<0.05) from at least one tumor region, otherwise ubiquitous. Rényi diversity was computed with the R vegan package after subsampling each repertoire 100 times to 5,000 TCRs. To build CDR3 similarity networks, amino acid triplet string-kernel similarity was used, and CDR3s were connected when their pairwise similarity was above 0.82. The public reads were run again by TCRdb, first through fastp at Q25 and then through MiXCR, and only productive beta chains were kept. Merged by CDR3 protein, the rows form single entries marked with the most common genes and DNA. It is TCRdb's table, rather than the study itself, that gives the V and J calls and clone size. The table for this sample lists 4,400 or so distinct CDR3 sequences; 8.4% of them were counted only once. The top ten hold around 16% of the sample.

In the paper's terms, the time point label means: sample taken at primary tumor resection. Donors were around 69 patients with early-stage, untreated non-small cell lung cancer from the lung TRACERx cohort. Whole RNA extracted from tumor and nontumor lung tissue, or from cryopreserved PBMC samples, was used for TCR sequencing without cell sorting. Patients were selected for TCR sequencing only if sufficient RNA was available from at least two tumor regions. Before selection, tumor and adjacent nontumor lung specimens were reviewed by a lung pathologist. Recombination linked TRBV6-1 to TRBJ1-5; possibly the D gene is TRBD1, per 6 matching bases. The starting material was lung tumor tissue, obtained at surgery. The receptor was derived from a female donor with early-stage non-small cell lung cancer. CDR3 loop: CASSERGADQPQHF. The base sequence is TGTGCCAGCAGTGAGCGGGGGGCAGATCAGCCCCAGCATTTT.